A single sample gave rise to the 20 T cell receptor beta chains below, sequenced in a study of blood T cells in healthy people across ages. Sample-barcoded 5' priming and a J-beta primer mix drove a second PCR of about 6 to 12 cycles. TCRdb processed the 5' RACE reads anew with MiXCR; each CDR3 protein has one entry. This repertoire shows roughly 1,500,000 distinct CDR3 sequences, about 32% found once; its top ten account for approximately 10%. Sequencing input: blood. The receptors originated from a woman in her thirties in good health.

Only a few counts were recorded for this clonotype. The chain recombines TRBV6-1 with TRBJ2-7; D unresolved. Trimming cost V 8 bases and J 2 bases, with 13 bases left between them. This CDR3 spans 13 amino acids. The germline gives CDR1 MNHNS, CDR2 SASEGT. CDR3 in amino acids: CASVRPSTYEQYF. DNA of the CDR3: TGTGCCAGCGTCCGCCCTTCGACCTACGAGCAGTACTTC.

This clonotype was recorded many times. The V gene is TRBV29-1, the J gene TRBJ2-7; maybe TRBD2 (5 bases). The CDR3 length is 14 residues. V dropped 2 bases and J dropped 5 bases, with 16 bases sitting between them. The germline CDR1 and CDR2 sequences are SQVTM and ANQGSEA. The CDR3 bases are TGCAGCGTTGAATTAATACGAGGAGGTAACGAGCAGTACTTC. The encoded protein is CSVELIRGGNEQYF.

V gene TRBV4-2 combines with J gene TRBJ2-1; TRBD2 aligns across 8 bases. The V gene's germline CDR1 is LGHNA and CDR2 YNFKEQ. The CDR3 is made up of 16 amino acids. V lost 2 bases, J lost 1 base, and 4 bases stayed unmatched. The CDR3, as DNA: TGTGCCAGCAGCCAACAAAGCGGGAGTTCCTACAATGAGCAGTTCTTC. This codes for CASSQQSGSSYNEQFF.

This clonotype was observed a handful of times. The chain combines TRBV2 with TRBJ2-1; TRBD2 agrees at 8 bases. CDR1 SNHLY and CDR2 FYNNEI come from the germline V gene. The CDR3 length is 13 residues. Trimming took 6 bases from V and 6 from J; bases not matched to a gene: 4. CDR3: CASRREGPNEQFF. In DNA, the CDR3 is TGTGCCAGCAGACGGGAGGGCCCCAATGAGCAGTTCTTC.

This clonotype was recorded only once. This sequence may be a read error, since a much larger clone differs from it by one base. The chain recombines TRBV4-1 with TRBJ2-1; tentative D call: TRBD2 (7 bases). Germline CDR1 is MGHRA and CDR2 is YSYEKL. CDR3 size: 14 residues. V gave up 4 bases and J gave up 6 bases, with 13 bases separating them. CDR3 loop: CASSPGRGGNEQFF. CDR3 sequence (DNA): TGCGCCAGCAGCCCCGGAAGGGGGGGCAATGAGCAGTTCTTC.

The CDR3 sequence is CASSWEGRSYEQYF. Written as DNA, the CDR3 is TGCGCCAGCAGCTGGGAGGGCAGATCCTACGAGCAGTACTTC. V gene TRBV5-1 combines with J gene TRBJ2-5; 7 nucleotides line up with TRBD2. The J call is in doubt because the DNA end fits TRBJ2-7 better. The CDR3 has 14 residues. Germline values: CDR1 SGHRS, CDR2 YFSETQ.

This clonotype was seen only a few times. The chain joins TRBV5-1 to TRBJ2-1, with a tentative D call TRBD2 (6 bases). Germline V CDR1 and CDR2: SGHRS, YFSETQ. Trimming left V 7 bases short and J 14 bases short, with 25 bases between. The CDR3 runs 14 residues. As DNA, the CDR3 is TGCGCCAGCGTTAGGTTGGGAGGTTTCCTGGGGGAGTTCTTC. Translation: CASVRLGGFLGEFF. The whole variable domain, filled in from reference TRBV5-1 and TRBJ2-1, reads KAGVTQTPRYLIKTRGQQVTLSCSPISGHRSVSWYQQTPGQGLQFLFEYFSETQRNKGNFPGRFSGRQFSNSRSEMNVSTLELGDSALYLCASVRLGGFLGEFFGPGTRLTVL.

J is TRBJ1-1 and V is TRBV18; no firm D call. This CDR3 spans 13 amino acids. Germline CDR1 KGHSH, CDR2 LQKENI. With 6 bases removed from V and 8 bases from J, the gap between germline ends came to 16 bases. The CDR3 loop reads CASSPLRSGEAFF. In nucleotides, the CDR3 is TGTGCCAGCTCTCCTCTTCGGTCGGGGGAAGCTTTCTTT.

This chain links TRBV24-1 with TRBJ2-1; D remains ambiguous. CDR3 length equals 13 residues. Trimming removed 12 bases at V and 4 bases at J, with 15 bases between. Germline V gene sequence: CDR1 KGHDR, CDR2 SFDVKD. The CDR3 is CAAAGSSYNEQFF. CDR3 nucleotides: TGTGCCGCGGCTGGGTCGAGTTACAATGAGCAGTTCTTC.

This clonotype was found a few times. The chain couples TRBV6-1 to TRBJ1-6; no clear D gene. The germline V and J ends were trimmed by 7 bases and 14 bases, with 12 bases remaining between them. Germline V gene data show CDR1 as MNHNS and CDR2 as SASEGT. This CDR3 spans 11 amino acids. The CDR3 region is CASNILGALHF. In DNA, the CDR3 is TGTGCCAGCAACATTCTAGGAGCCCTCCACTTT.

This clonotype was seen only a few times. CDR3 in amino acids: CASSQGTSGSSYEQYF. The CDR3 DNA reads TGTGCCAGCAGCCAAGGGACTAGCGGGAGCTCCTACGAGCAGTACTTC. This chain joins TRBV3-1 and TRBJ2-7, with 13 bases fitting TRBD2. The CDR3 is 16 residues long. V lost 1 base and J lost 0; bases outside the gene matches: 0. The V gene's germline CDR1 is LGHDT and CDR2 YNNKEL (reference sequence).

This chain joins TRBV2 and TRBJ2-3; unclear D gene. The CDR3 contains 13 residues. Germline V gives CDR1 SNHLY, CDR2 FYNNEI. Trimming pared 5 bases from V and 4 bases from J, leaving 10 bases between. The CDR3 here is CASSRPAPDTQYF. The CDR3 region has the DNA TGTGCCAGCAGTCGTCCTGCCCCAGATACGCAGTATTTT.

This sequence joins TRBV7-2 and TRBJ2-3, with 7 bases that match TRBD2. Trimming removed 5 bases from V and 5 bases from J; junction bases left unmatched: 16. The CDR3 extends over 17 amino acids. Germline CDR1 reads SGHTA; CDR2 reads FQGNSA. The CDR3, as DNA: TGTACCAGCAGCGCGGGCGGGAGATTAATCACCGGAGATACGCAGTATTTT. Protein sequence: CTSSAGGRLITGDTQYF.

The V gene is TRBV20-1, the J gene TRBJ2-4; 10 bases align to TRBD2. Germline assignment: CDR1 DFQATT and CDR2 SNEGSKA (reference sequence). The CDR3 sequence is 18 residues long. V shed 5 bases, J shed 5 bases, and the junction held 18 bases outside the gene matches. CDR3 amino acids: CSAHQWGLAGEGENIQYF. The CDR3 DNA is TGCAGTGCTCACCAGTGGGGGCTAGCGGGAGAAGGGGAAAACATTCAGTACTTC.

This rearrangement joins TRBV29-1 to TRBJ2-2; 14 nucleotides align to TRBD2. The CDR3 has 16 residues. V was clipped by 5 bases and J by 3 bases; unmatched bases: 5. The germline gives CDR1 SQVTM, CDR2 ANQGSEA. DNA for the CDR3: TGCAGCGTTCCCGGACTAGCGGGAGGCCACACCGGGGAGCTGTTTTTT. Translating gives CSVPGLAGGHTGELFF.

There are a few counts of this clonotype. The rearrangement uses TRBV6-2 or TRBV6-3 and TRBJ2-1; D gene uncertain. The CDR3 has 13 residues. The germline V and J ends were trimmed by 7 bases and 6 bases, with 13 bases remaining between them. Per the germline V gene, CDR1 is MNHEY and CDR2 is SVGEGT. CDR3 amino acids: CASTLTARNEQFF. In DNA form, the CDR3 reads TGTGCCAGCACCTTGACCGCTCGCAATGAGCAGTTCTTC.

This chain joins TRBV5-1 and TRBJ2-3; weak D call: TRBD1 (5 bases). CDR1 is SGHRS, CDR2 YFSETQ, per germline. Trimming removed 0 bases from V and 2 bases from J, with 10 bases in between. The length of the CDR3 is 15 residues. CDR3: CASSLEGYPTDTQYF. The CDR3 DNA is TGCGCCAGCAGCTTGGAGGGGTACCCCACAGATACGCAGTATTTT.

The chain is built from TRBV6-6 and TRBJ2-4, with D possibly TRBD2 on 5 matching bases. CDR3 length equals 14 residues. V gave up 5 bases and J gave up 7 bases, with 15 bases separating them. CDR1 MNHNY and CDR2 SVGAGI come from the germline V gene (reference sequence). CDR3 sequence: CASSGNGVLNIQYF. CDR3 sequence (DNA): TGTGCCAGCAGTGGTAACGGGGTTCTGAACATTCAGTACTTC.

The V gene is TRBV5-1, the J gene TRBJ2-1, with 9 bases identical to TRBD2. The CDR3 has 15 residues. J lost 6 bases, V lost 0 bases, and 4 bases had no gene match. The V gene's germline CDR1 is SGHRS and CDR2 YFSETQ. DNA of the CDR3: TGCGCCAGCAGCTTGGAGGCTAGCGGGGTCAATGAGCAGTTCTTC. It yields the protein CASSLEASGVNEQFF.

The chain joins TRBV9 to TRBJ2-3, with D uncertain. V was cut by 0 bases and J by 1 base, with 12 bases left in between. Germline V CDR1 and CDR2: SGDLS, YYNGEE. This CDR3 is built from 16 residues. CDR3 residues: CASSVALDWGTDTQYF. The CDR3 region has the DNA TGTGCCAGCAGCGTAGCTCTGGATTGGGGCACAGATACGCAGTATTTT.